The rows below give T cell receptor beta chains drawn from one sample of a study of T-cell memory formation after mild COVID-19. TCRdb re-derived calls from the 5' RACE reads in MiXCR, one entry per CDR3 protein. The table shows around 130,000 distinct CDR3 sequences, with roughly 13% occurring only once. Sequenced sample: PBMCs or a T cell subset sorted from them (not recorded which). These receptors were collected from an adult woman who had mild COVID-19 (a few samples of this study predate the infection). Cell type and time point are not known. Both conserved end residues are part of each CDR3. D genes are given only for firm matches. A row's size may be missing; if present it is once, few, many or a size class.

d_gene,j_gene,v_gene,abundance,CDR3nt,CDR3aa
NA,TRBJ1-1,TRBV2,many,TGTGCCAGCAGAACCCTGACGGACCCGAACGCTGAAGCTTTCTTT,CASRTLTDPNAEAFF
NA,TRBJ1-1,TRBV7-3,NA,TGTGCCAGCAGCTTTGGACTGACGAACACTGAAGCTTTCTTT,CASSFGLTNTEAFF
TRBD2,TRBJ2-5,TRBV7-2,NA,TGTGCCAATCTCATTAGCGGGGGGGTTCAAGAGACCCAGTACTTC,CANLISGGVQETQYF
NA,TRBJ2-1,TRBV29-1,many,TGCAGCGTCGGACGCGGCTCCTACAATGAGCAGTTCTTC,CSVGRGSYNEQFF
TRBD1,TRBJ1-1,TRBV5-1,NA,TGCGCCAGCAGCGGGGACAGGGTGTGGACTGAAGCTTTCTTT,CASSGDRVWTEAFF
TRBD1,TRBJ1-1,TRBV7-2,NA,TGTGCCAGCAGCCCCGACAGGGGGCCGAACACTGAAGCTTTCTTT,CASSPDRGPNTEAFF
NA,TRBJ1-1,TRBV20-1,many,TGCAGTGCTAGAGAACCGGGACAGAACACTGAAGCTTTCTTT,CSAREPGQNTEAFF
NA,TRBJ1-2,TRBV29-1,few,TGCAGCGTTGAAGGGGCCTATGGCTACACCTTC,CSVEGAYGYTF
NA,TRBJ2-3,TRBV7-9,few,TGTGCCAGCAGCTTCGGTGTGGGGGGACTCACAGATACGCAGTATTTT,CASSFGVGGLTDTQYF
NA,TRBJ1-2,TRBV30,few,TGTGCCTGGAGGGGGTCCGTAAACTATGGCTACACCTTC,CAWRGSVNYGYTF
NA,TRBJ1-1,TRBV5-1,NA,TGCGCCAGCAGCTTGGGGAGGGGAGCTTTCTTT,CASSLGRGAFF
TRBD1,TRBJ2-5,TRBV29-1,NA,TGCAGCGTTGAAGATATTGGACAGGGCCCAGAGACCCAGTACTTC,CSVEDIGQGPETQYF
NA,TRBJ2-3,TRBV5-6,many,TGTGCCAGCAGCACGGACAGACTAATACTTCCAAGCACAGATACGCAGTATTTT,CASSTDRLILPSTDTQYF
NA,TRBJ2-7,TRBV5-1,many,TGCGCCAGCAGGATCGCCGGCGAGCAGTACTTC,CASRIAGEQYF
NA,TRBJ2-5,TRBV27,many,TGTGCCAGCAGTTTATCGAGAAGCGGGCCTTACCAAGAGACCCAGTACTTC,CASSLSRSGPYQETQYF
NA,TRBJ2-7,TRBV15,few,TGTGCCACCAGCGCTCGAGACGAGCAGTACTTC,CATSARDEQYF
TRBD2,TRBJ2-3,TRBV7-9,many,TGTGCCAGCAAAGGCCCAGCGGGAGCGACCTATACGCAGTATTTT,CASKGPAGATYTQYF
NA,TRBJ2-1,TRBV24-1,NA,TGTGCCACCAGTGATGTGGGACTCCCGTTTGGGCAGTTCTTC,CATSDVGLPFGQFF
TRBD1,TRBJ2-1,TRBV27,few,TGTGCCAGCAGTTCCCATCCCGCCGGGACAGGGTGGAATGAGCAGTTCTTC,CASSSHPAGTGWNEQFF
NA,TRBJ1-1,TRBV9,NA,TGTGCCAGCAGCGTAGGCAGGGCAACAGGTTACACTGAAGCTTTCTTT,CASSVGRATGYTEAFF
NA,TRBJ1-2,TRBV7-9,NA,TGTGCCAGCAGCCCCCGGACATTCTATGGCTACACCTTC,CASSPRTFYGYTF
NA,TRBJ2-7,TRBV6-5,NA,TGTGCCAGCAGCTCCAAGGGACATCCGTCCTCCTACGAGCAGTACTTC,CASSSKGHPSSYEQYF
TRBD2,TRBJ2-7,TRBV18,NA,TGTGCCAGCTCACCCCACCATGGCGGCGGGGGGCCGTCCTACGAGCAGTACTTC,CASSPHHGGGGPSYEQYF
TRBD2,TRBJ2-7,TRBV5-4,NA,TGTGCCAGCAGCACCGGGACTAGGTCGTACGAGCAGTACTTC,CASSTGTRSYEQYF
NA,TRBJ1-2,TRBV7-9,few,TGTGCCAGCAGCCCCACGACAGAGAATGGCTACACCTTC,CASSPTTENGYTF
TRBD1,TRBJ2-7,TRBV5-1,few,TGCGCCAGCAGCTTGGGGCAGGGGGTAGGCTACGAGCAGTACTTC,CASSLGQGVGYEQYF
TRBD1,TRBJ1-1,TRBV13,few,TGTGCCAGCAGCCGACAGGGACTGAACACTGAAGCTTTCTTT,CASSRQGLNTEAFF
NA,TRBJ1-1,TRBV9,few,TGTGCCAGCAGCCCATTCCAAACTAACACTGAAGCTTTCTTT,CASSPFQTNTEAFF
NA,TRBJ2-5,TRBV20-1,NA,TGCAGTGCTAGAGGACTATCAGAAGAGACCCAGTACTTC,CSARGLSEETQYF
NA,TRBJ2-1,TRBV7-8,NA,TGTGCCAGCAGCTTAAGAAAATCGGGAGTGGGCAATGAGCAGTTCTTC,CASSLRKSGVGNEQFF
NA,TRBJ1-1,TRBV9,NA,TGTGCCAGCAGCGCCGCTTTGAACACTGAAGCTTTCTTT,CASSAALNTEAFF
TRBD1,TRBJ2-3,TRBV5-6,many,TGTGCCAGCAGCTTGGTGTTCCAGGGGGTTACAGATACGCAGTATTTT,CASSLVFQGVTDTQYF
NA,TRBJ2-1,TRBV12-3/TRBV12-4,few,TGTGCCAGCAGTTTAAACGTCCCGGTCAATGAGCAGTTCTTC,CASSLNVPVNEQFF